The 29 T cell receptor beta chains reported below all come from one sample, sequenced in a study of siplizumab effects on memory and regulatory T cells. The assay was immunoSEQ multiplex PCR, and TCRdb's table has in-frame clones only and misses some. The repertoire includes approximately 75,000 clones, around 93% of them detected once, and approximately 4.5% sits in the top ten. Sequencing used CD8+ T cells sorted from blood. These receptors came from a human donor in good health.

V is TRBV6-5 and J is TRBJ2-3; TRBD2 aligns across 8 bases. The germline V gene encodes CDR1 MNHEY and CDR2 SVGAGI. The J segment lost 2 bases and the V segment lost 6 bases, leaving 7 bases of the junction unmatched. The CDR3 is 15 amino acids. As DNA, the CDR3 is TGTGCCAGCAGAGTAGCGGGGACGAACACAGATACGCAGTATTTT. Its protein is CASRVAGTNTDTQYF.

The chain combines TRBV7-7 with TRBJ2-5, with TRBD2 matching over 9 bases. With 5 bases clipped from V and 2 bases from J, the junction kept 3 bases outside the gene matches. The CDR3 extends over 14 amino acids. Germline loops: CDR1 SSHAT, CDR2 FNYEAQ (reference sequence). This CDR3 is CASSITSGQETQYF. In DNA form, the CDR3 reads TGTGCCAGCAGCATAACTAGCGGGCAAGAGACCCAGTACTTC. The full variable domain, in which reference TRBV7-7 and TRBJ2-5 provide the parts outside the CDR3, is GAGVSQSPRYKVTKRGQDVTLRCDPISSHATLYWYQQALGQGPEFLTYFNYEAQPDKSGLPSDRFSAERPEGSISTLTIQRTEQRDSAMYRCASSITSGQETQYFGPGTRLLVL.

The chain carries TRBV6-1 and TRBJ2-7; the D is unclear. Germline V gives CDR1 MNHNS, CDR2 SASEGT. The length of the CDR3 is 13 residues. The V end lost 6 bases, the J end lost 1 base, and 10 bases lay between the germline ends. CDR3 bases: TGTGCCAGCAGAGGTTTTGATTCCTACGAGCAGTACTTC. Translated, it gives CASRGFDSYEQYF.

The rearrangement links TRBV13 to TRBJ2-2; 10 nucleotides line up with TRBD2. This CDR3 has 17 amino acids. V was pared by 0 bases and J by 2 bases, with 3 bases of the junction left unmatched. Germline V lookup: CDR1 PRHDT, CDR2 FYEKMQ (reference sequence). This CDR3 reads CASSLGGLAVNTGELFF. Here the CDR3 DNA reads TGTGCCAGCAGCTTAGGAGGACTAGCGGTAAACACCGGGGAGCTGTTTTTT.

This chain uses TRBV27 with TRBJ2-7; 9 bases align to TRBD1. Germline values: CDR1 MNHEY, CDR2 SMNVEV (reference sequence). Germline trimming cut 8 bases from V and 7 bases from J; bases unmatched to any gene: 9. The CDR3 is 13 amino acids. CDR3: CASRAGQGGEQYF. The DNA for the CDR3 is TGTGCCAGCCGAGCGGGACAGGGTGGTGAGCAGTACTTC.

In this sample, this clone turned up a few times. The chain employs TRBV6-4 and TRBJ1-5; the D is unclear. CDR1 MRHNA and CDR2 SNTAGT come from the germline V gene. CDR3 length: 13 amino acids. Trimming shortened V by 6 bases and J by 1 base, and 7 bases separated the two germline ends. The CDR3 protein is CASRERSNQPQHF. In DNA, the CDR3 is TGTGCCAGCAGGGAGCGGAGCAATCAGCCCCAGCATTTT.

The chain has TRBV9 and TRBJ1-1, with a tentative D call TRBD1 (5 bases). Deletions cut 3 bases from V and 4 bases from J, with 16 bases between. CDR1 is SGDLS and CDR2 is YYNGEE in the germline V gene. The CDR3 contains 15 residues. Here the CDR3 DNA reads TGTGCCAGCAGCGATGCCCAGCGGGGGTCCACTGAAGCTTTCTTT. Protein sequence: CASSDAQRGSTEAFF.

The rearrangement links TRBV9 to TRBJ2-7, with D perhaps TRBD1 (6 bases). Germline loops: CDR1 SGDLS, CDR2 YYNGEE. This CDR3 is built from 14 residues. V was shortened by 0 bases and J by 7 bases, with 14 bases between the two germline ends. The CDR3 bases are TGTGCCAGCAGCGTAGGGTTAGGGGGAGAGGAGCAGTACTTC. As protein: CASSVGLGGEEQYF.

The chain carries TRBV27 and TRBJ1-2; 10 positions match TRBD1. The CDR3 runs to 17 residues. Per germline, CDR1 MNHEY and CDR2 SMNVEV (reference sequence). V lost 10 bases and J lost 0; bases outside the gene matches: 14. CDR3 nucleotides: TGTGCCACCACCCCGCATTGGGACAGGGGCCCTAACTATGGCTACACCTTC. Its protein product is CATTPHWDRGPNYGYTF.

The rearrangement joins TRBV27 to TRBJ1-1, with D unclear. The V end lost 6 bases, the J end lost 4 bases, and 15 bases lay between the germline ends. Germline V CDR1 and CDR2: MNHEY, SMNVEV (reference sequence). CDR3 length equals 14 residues. The CDR3 bases are TGTGCCAGCAGGGGGTGGGAGGGATCCACTGAAGCTTTCTTT. Its translation: CASRGWEGSTEAFF.

The chain joins TRBV6-5 to TRBJ1-1; D gene ambiguous. Germline loops: CDR1 MNHEY, CDR2 SVGAGI. The V end was cut by 6 bases, the J end by 6 bases, with 11 bases between. The CDR3 has 12 amino acids. The CDR3 DNA is TGTGCCAGCAGCTTAGGAGGGCCTGAAGCTTTCTTT. Translating it yields CASSLGGPEAFF.

The chain recombines TRBV7-3 with TRBJ2-5, with 12 bases lining up with TRBD2. Germline CDR1 is SGHTA and CDR2 is FQGTGA. There are 17 residues in the CDR3. V was clipped by 5 bases and J by 2 bases; unmatched bases: 9. In nucleotides, the CDR3 is TGTGCCAGCAGCCTCCGAGGACTAGCGGGGATTCAAGAGACCCAGTACTTC. Translation gives CASSLRGLAGIQETQYF. The entire variable domain, with the rest obtained from reference TRBV7-3 and TRBJ2-5, is as follows: GAGVSQTPSNKVTEKGKYVELRCDPISGHTALYWYRQSLGQGPEFLIYFQGTGAADDSGLPNDRFFAVRPEGSVSTLKIQRTERGDSAVYLCASSLRGLAGIQETQYFGPGTRLLVL.

The J gene is TRBJ2-1, the V gene TRBV7-6; no definite D call. Germline V gives CDR1 SGHVS, CDR2 FNYEAQ. The ends were cut back, 3 bases at V and 5 bases at J, with 11 bases in the middle. This CDR3 comprises 14 residues. Here the CDR3 DNA reads TGTGCCAGCAGCTTGAAGTGGCCGAACAATGAGCAGTTCTTC. As protein: CASSLKWPNNEQFF. Supplemented by reference TRBV7-6 and TRBJ2-1, the full variable domain reads GAGVSQSPRYKVTKRGQDVALRCDPISGHVSLYWYRQALGQGPEFLTYFNYEAQQDKSGLPNDRFSAERPEGSISTLTIQRTEQRDSAMYRCASSLKWPNNEQFFGPGTRLTVL.

The V and J genes are TRBV27 and TRBJ2-1, with a possible D match to TRBD2 (5 bases). The CDR3 covers 16 residues. V gave up 3 bases and J gave up 0 bases, with 12 bases separating them. Per germline, CDR1 MNHEY and CDR2 SMNVEV (reference sequence). The CDR3: CASSLAGVNSYNEQFF. Here the CDR3 DNA reads TGTGCCAGCAGTTTGGCCGGGGTTAACTCCTACAATGAGCAGTTCTTC.

The gene calls are TRBV4-3 and TRBJ2-2; D is ambiguous. This CDR3 contains 15 residues. Germline CDR1 is LGHNA and CDR2 is YSLEER. V gave up 1 base and J gave up 1 base, with 7 bases separating them. CDR3 residues: CASSQGALNTGELFF. The CDR3 bases are TGCGCCAGCAGCCAAGGGGCCCTGAACACCGGGGAGCTGTTTTTT.

Here the CDR3 reads CASSASTGTGEFNEQFF. In nucleotides, the CDR3 is TGCGCCAGCAGCGCAAGCACCGGGACAGGGGAATTTAATGAGCAGTTCTTC. V and J are TRBV4-1 and TRBJ2-1; 10 bases are shared with TRBD1. Per the germline V gene, CDR1 is MGHRA and CDR2 is YSYEKL. The CDR3 covers 17 residues. Unmatched junction bases numbered 14, after V lost 5 bases and J lost 7 bases.

The chain couples TRBV4-1 to TRBJ2-7; 9 bases map to TRBD1. The ends lost 2 bases at V and 1 base at J; junction bases unmatched: 6. The V gene's germline CDR1 is MGHRA and CDR2 YSYEKL. The CDR3 totals 16 residues. CDR3 sequence reads: CASSQLSGTGSYEQYF. The CDR3 DNA follows: TGCGCCAGCAGCCAACTGTCCGGGACAGGGTCCTACGAGCAGTACTTC.

This clone was counted once. This chain links TRBV7-8 with TRBJ1-6, with 7 bases that match TRBD1. The V and J ends lost 5 bases and 4 bases, in that order; junction bases with no gene match: 5. The CDR3 length is 15 residues. Germline CDR1 is SGHVS and CDR2 is FQNEAQ. Here the CDR3 reads CASSIGTDYNSPLHF. The CDR3 DNA follows: TGTGCCAGCAGCATCGGGACAGATTATAATTCACCCCTCCACTTT.

CDR3 sequence reads: CASISGFGYGYTF. The CDR3 DNA is TGTGCCAGTATCAGCGGTTTTGGCTATGGCTACACCTTC. The chain carries TRBV19 and TRBJ1-2, with no clear D. V was cut by 7 bases and J by 4 bases, with 13 bases left in between. This CDR3 region has 13 residues. Germline V gene data show CDR1 as LNHDA and CDR2 as SQIVND (reference sequence).

The chain uses TRBV2 and TRBJ2-2; 7 nucleotides align to TRBD1. Germline lookup yields CDR1 SNHLY and CDR2 FYNNEI. The CDR3 runs to 15 residues. V lost 4 bases, J lost 2 bases, and 4 bases stayed unmatched. CDR3 amino acids: CASSATGANTGELFF. The CDR3 nucleotides read TGTGCCAGCAGTGCCACAGGGGCAAACACCGGGGAGCTGTTTTTT.

The V and J genes are TRBV11-2 and TRBJ1-4, with 11 nucleotides matching TRBD1. The V gene end was trimmed by 5 bases and the J gene end by 7 bases; junction bases not matched to a gene: 6. Germline V gene data show CDR1 as SGHAT and CDR2 as FQNNGV. The CDR3 consists of 15 residues. The CDR3 sequence: CASSESGQGAEKLFF. The DNA of the CDR3 is TGTGCCAGCAGCGAGAGCGGACAGGGGGCTGAAAAACTGTTTTTT.

The J gene is TRBJ1-5, the V gene TRBV30; 9 nucleotides agree with TRBD1. The CDR3 runs 15 residues. The J segment lost 5 bases and the V segment lost 4 bases, leaving 9 bases of the junction unmatched. CDR1 is GTSNPN and CDR2 is SVGIG in the germline V gene (reference sequence). The CDR3 protein is CAWNAGTGSDQPQHF. The CDR3 DNA reads as TGTGCCTGGAACGCCGGGACAGGGTCGGATCAGCCCCAGCATTTT. Using reference TRBV30 and TRBJ1-5 for the parts outside the CDR3, the full variable domain is SQTIHQWPATLVQPVGSPLSLECTVEGTSNPNLYWYRQAAGRGLQLLFYSVGIGQISSEVPQNLSASRPQDRQFILSSKKLLLSDSGFYLCAWNAGTGSDQPQHFGDGTRLSIL.

The chain carries TRBV27 and TRBJ1-5; D might be TRBD1 (5 bases). Trimming pared 4 bases from V and 3 bases from J, leaving 10 bases between. Germline values: CDR1 MNHEY, CDR2 SMNVEV (reference sequence). There are 14 residues in the CDR3. CDR3 in DNA: TGTGCCAGCAGTTCGGGACTTATCAATCAGCCCCAGCATTTT. Amino acid sequence: CASSSGLINQPQHF.

This clone was seen more than once but under ten times. V usage is TRBV6-4 and J usage is TRBJ2-2; the D gene is possibly TRBD2 (5 bases). This CDR3 region has 14 residues. Germline V gene sequence: CDR1 MRHNA, CDR2 SNTAGT. V lost 3 bases and J 3 bases, leaving 8 bases between the germline ends. The CDR3 DNA is TGTGCCAGCAGTGAGGGAGCGGACACCGGGGAGCTGTTTTTT. This codes for CASSEGADTGELFF.

The chain recombines TRBV2 with TRBJ2-5; D is uncertain. Trimming left V 1 base short and J 6 bases short, with 0 bases between. The CDR3 totals 10 residues. The V gene's germline CDR1 is SNHLY and CDR2 FYNNEI. The CDR3 region is CASSEETQYF. The CDR3, as DNA: TGTGCCAGCAGTGAAGAGACCCAGTACTTC.

In this sample, this clone turned up once. The V gene is TRBV25-1, the J gene TRBJ1-5; maybe TRBD1 (5 bases). V gave up 1 base and J gave up 5 bases, with 6 bases separating them. CDR1 and CDR2 from the germline V gene are MGHDK and SYGVNS. The CDR3 covers 13 residues. CDR3 sequence: CASSELGDQPQHF. As DNA, the CDR3 is TGTGCCAGCAGTGAATTGGGGGATCAGCCCCAGCATTTT.

The chain has TRBV19 and TRBJ1-1; 7 bases are a match to TRBD1. Germline V gene sequence: CDR1 LNHDA, CDR2 SQIVND (reference sequence). This CDR3 has 14 amino acids. J was trimmed by 2 bases and V by 5 bases; bases with no gene match: 5. As DNA, the CDR3 is TGTGCCAGTAGTCTGGACAGGCCCAACACTGAAGCTTTCTTT. It translates to CASSLDRPNTEAFF.

The chain joins TRBV10-3 to TRBJ1-1; no firm D call. The CDR3 totals 13 residues. Trimming removed 7 bases from V and 1 base from J, with 10 bases in between. CDR1 is ENHRY, CDR2 SYGVKD, per germline. In DNA, the CDR3 is TGTGCCATCACCACCCTCGGGAACACTGAAGCTTTCTTT. Translating gives CAITTLGNTEAFF.

This chain joins TRBV27 and TRBJ2-7; 7 bases agree with TRBD1. Germline loops: CDR1 MNHEY, CDR2 SMNVEV (reference sequence). V lost 6 bases to trimming and J lost 6 bases; unmatched junction nucleotides: 5. The CDR3 is 12 residues long. In nucleotides, the CDR3 is TGTGCCAGCAGGGACAGGCCCTGCGAGCAGTACTTC. Translating it yields CASRDRPCEQYF.